The next 18 T cell receptor beta chains were all read from a single sample in a study of cytomegalovirus exposure and HLA in healthy donors. The PCR employed 60 Vbeta primers together with 13 Jbeta primers. The assay was immunoSEQ multiplex PCR, and TCRdb's table has in-frame clones only and misses some. The repertoire consists of some 110,000 clones, with 74% occurring once and the leading ten covering about 4%. The source material was PBMCs. The origin of the receptors is a woman aged 45-59 years in good health and CMV-seropositive.

V and J are TRBV2 and TRBJ1-5; 8 nucleotides match TRBD1. This CDR3 has 14 amino acids. CDR1 and CDR2 (germline): SNHLY, FYNNEI. V lost 6 bases, J lost 7 bases, and 8 bases stayed unmatched. The CDR3 spells CASRWTGQEQPQHF. The CDR3 DNA reads as TGTGCCAGCAGATGGACAGGGCAGGAACAGCCCCAGCATTTT.

The rearrangement links TRBV30 to TRBJ2-3, with 9 bases matching TRBD2. CDR3 length: 15 residues. V shed 1 base, J shed 2 bases, and the junction held 4 bases outside the gene matches. Germline CDR1 reads GTSNPN; CDR2 reads SVGIG (reference sequence). As DNA, the CDR3 is TGTGCCTGGAGTGGGGGACTAGCCTCCACAGATACGCAGTATTTT. This translates into CAWSGGLASTDTQYF. The variable domain in full, with the rest retrieved from reference TRBV30 and TRBJ2-3, is SQTIHQWPATLVQPVGSPLSLECTVEGTSNPNLYWYRQAAGRGLQLLFYSVGIGQISSEVPQNLSASRPQDRQFILSSKKLLLSDSGFYLCAWSGGLASTDTQYFGPGTRLTVL.

The chain recombines TRBV18 with TRBJ1-6; D may be TRBD1 (5 bases). CDR1 KGHSH and CDR2 LQKENI come from the germline V gene. V was trimmed by 2 bases and J by 10 bases, leaving 18 bases between them. The CDR3 contains 16 residues. CDR3 sequence (DNA): TGTGCCAGCTCACCAAATTCGAGACAGTCAGGATCACCCCTCCACTTT. Its translation: CASSPNSRQSGSPLHF.

J is TRBJ2-1 and V is TRBV10-1; 9 bases align to TRBD2. The CDR3 is 18 amino acids. J was trimmed by 1 base and V by 3 bases; bases with no gene match: 10. Germline CDR1 reads WNHNN; CDR2 reads SYGVQD (reference sequence). The CDR3 here is CASSEGSGGGASYNEQFF. The CDR3 bases are TGCGCCAGCAGTGAAGGCAGCGGCGGGGGGGCGTCCTACAATGAGCAGTTCTTC.

The chain couples TRBV5-1 to TRBJ2-1, with TRBD2 matching 13 bases. The CDR3 is 16 residues long. Unmatched junction bases numbered 6, after V lost 3 bases and J lost 6 bases. Germline V gene lookup returns CDR1 SGHRS and CDR2 YFSETQ. CDR3: CASSSEGLAGFNEQFF. DNA for the CDR3: TGCGCCAGCAGCTCCGAGGGACTAGCGGGGTTCAATGAGCAGTTCTTC.

The CDR3 region is CASSIRRDSNQPQHF. The CDR3 coding sequence is TGTGCCAGTAGTATACGCAGGGATAGCAATCAGCCCCAGCATTTT. The V call is TRBV19, the J call TRBJ1-5; possibly TRBD1 for D (5 bases). This CDR3 contains 15 residues. Trimming removed 2 bases at V and 0 bases at J, with 8 bases between. Germline V gives CDR1 LNHDA, CDR2 SQIVND (reference sequence).

The genes are TRBV19 and TRBJ2-2, with TRBD2 matching 7 bases. V dropped 10 bases and J dropped 4; count of bases not matched to a gene: 9. The CDR3 length is 14 residues. CDR1 and CDR2 from the germline V gene are LNHDA and SQIVND (reference sequence). The CDR3 sequence is CATERGRVTGELFF. Here the CDR3 DNA reads TGTGCCACCGAGCGGGGTAGGGTCACCGGGGAGCTGTTTTTT. The full variable domain, in which reference TRBV19 and TRBJ2-2 provide the parts outside the CDR3, is DGGITQSPKYLFRKEGQNVTLSCEQNLNHDAMYWYRQDPGQGLRLIYYSQIVNDFQKGDIAEGYSVSREKKESFPLTVTSAQKNPTAFYLCATERGRVTGELFFGEGSRLTVL.

The chain employs TRBV7-2 and TRBJ1-5; D possibly corresponds to TRBD1 (5 bases). V was cut by 8 bases and J by 6 bases, with 23 bases left in between. The length of the CDR3 is 16 residues. Germline CDR1 SGHTA, CDR2 FQGNSA. In DNA, the CDR3 is TGTGCCAGCGGACCTAGGTTTTTAGGGGCTAGTCAGCCCCAGCATTTT. It encodes CASGPRFLGASQPQHF.

The chain has TRBV2 and TRBJ2-5; 8 bases map to TRBD2. The CDR3 runs to 14 residues. CDR1 SNHLY and CDR2 FYNNEI come from the germline V gene. The V and J ends lost 7 bases and 4 bases, in that order; junction bases with no gene match: 8. CDR3 bases: TGTGCCAGCAATTTAGCGGGGTCTGGAGAGACCCAGTACTTC. This translates into CASNLAGSGETQYF.

V usage is TRBV4-3 and J usage is TRBJ2-7; D possibly corresponds to TRBD1 (5 bases). In germline, CDR1 is LGHNA, CDR2 YSLEER. With 0 bases removed from V and 3 bases from J, the gap between germline ends came to 12 bases. The CDR3 runs to 15 residues. The CDR3 protein is CASSQEAGFNYEQYF. CDR3 DNA: TGCGCCAGCAGCCAAGAGGCAGGGTTTAACTACGAGCAGTACTTC.

V and J are TRBV7-2 and TRBJ1-2; 9 bases line up with TRBD1. The V gene end was trimmed by 2 bases and the J gene end by 8 bases; junction bases not matched to a gene: 12. The CDR3 contains 16 residues. Looked up from germline, CDR1 is SGHTA and CDR2 is FQGNSA. In DNA form, the CDR3 reads TGTGCCAGCAGCTTACAATCACAGGGGGCCTATTGGGGCTACACCTTC. Translated, it gives CASSLQSQGAYWGYTF. The whole variable domain, filled in from reference TRBV7-2 and TRBJ1-2, reads GAGVSQSPSNKVTEKGKDVELRCDPISGHTALYWYRQSLGQGLEFLIYFQGNSAPDKSGLPSDRFSAERTGGSVSTLTIQRTQQEDSAVYLCASSLQSQGAYWGYTFGSGTRLTVV.

This clone was picked up one time. The chain joins TRBV2 to TRBJ1-4; possibly TRBD1 for D (5 bases). Trimming pared 8 bases from V and 6 bases from J, leaving 13 bases between. Germline V gives CDR1 SNHLY, CDR2 FYNNEI. The CDR3 sequence is 13 residues long. The CDR3 sequence: CASAIGQYEKLFF. CDR3 DNA: TGTGCCAGCGCCATCGGACAATATGAAAAACTGTTTTTT.

J is TRBJ2-5 and V is TRBV5-5; D gene unclear. Germline assignment: CDR1 SGHKS and CDR2 YYEKEE (reference sequence). The CDR3 spans 11 residues. The germline V and J ends were trimmed by 0 bases and 7 bases, with 4 bases remaining between them. The CDR3 DNA reads as TGTGCCAGCAGCTTGGCCGGGACCCAGTACTTC. Its protein product is CASSLAGTQYF.

The chain joins TRBV6-1 to TRBJ2-7, with D maybe TRBD2 (6 bases). Germline CDR1 is MNHNS and CDR2 is SASEGT. The CDR3 totals 13 residues. Between the trimmed V and J ends, which lost 5 bases and 6 bases, there was a span of 14 bases. The CDR3 loop is CASSLGLGGEQYF. CDR3 coding DNA: TGTGCCAGCAGTTTGGGCCTCGGGGGCGAGCAGTACTTC.

The chain employs TRBV19 and TRBJ2-7; 8 bases align to TRBD2. The CDR3 has 13 amino acids. CDR1 and CDR2 from the germline V gene are LNHDA and SQIVND (reference sequence). V shed 7 bases and J 4 bases; nucleotides not matched to a gene: 6. As DNA, the CDR3 is TGTGCCAGTACGGACGGGGGGGCTTACGAGCAGTACTTC. Translated: CASTDGGAYEQYF.

The rearrangement joins TRBV5-6 to TRBJ1-5, with D unresolved. The CDR3 is 17 residues long. Germline V gives CDR1 SGHDT, CDR2 YYEEEE. V was clipped by 2 bases and J by 2 bases, with 17 bases between them. Written as DNA, the CDR3 is TGTGCCAGCAGCTTTGTTGAGGCGGGGTTCGGCAATCAGCCCCAGCATTTT. Amino acid sequence: CASSFVEAGFGNQPQHF.

The chain uses TRBV9 and TRBJ1-4, with D possibly being TRBD1 (6 bases). Looked up from germline, CDR1 is SGDLS and CDR2 is YYNGEE. The CDR3 consists of 15 residues. Trimming took 0 bases from V and 7 from J, leaving 13 bases between them. The CDR3, as DNA: TGTGCCAGCAGCGTAGAGGACAGCGCGATTGAAAAACTGTTTTTT. It translates to CASSVEDSAIEKLFF.

The rearrangement uses TRBV6-1 and TRBJ2-1, with D possibly TRBD2 on 6 matching bases. The germline V and J ends were trimmed by 3 bases and 1 base, with 13 bases remaining between them. The CDR3 consists of 16 residues. Germline CDR1 is MNHNS and CDR2 is SASEGT. The CDR3 loop is CASSDAGTSSYNEQFF. In DNA form, the CDR3 reads TGTGCCAGCAGTGATGCCGGGACTTCGTCCTACAATGAGCAGTTCTTC.